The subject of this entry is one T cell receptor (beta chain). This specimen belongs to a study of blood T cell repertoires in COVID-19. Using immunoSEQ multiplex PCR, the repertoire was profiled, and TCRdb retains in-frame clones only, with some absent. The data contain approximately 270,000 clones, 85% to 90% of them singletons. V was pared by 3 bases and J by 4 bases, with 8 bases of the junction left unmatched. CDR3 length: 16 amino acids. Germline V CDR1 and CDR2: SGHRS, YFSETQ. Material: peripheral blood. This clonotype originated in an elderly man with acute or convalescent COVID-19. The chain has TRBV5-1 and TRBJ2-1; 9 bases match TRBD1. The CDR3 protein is CASSSFGDRAYNEQFF. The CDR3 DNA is TGCGCCAGCAGCTCGTTCGGGGACAGGGCTTACAATGAGCAGTTCTTC.